This TCR beta chain was recorded in a study of blood T cell repertoires in COVID-19. Overall study: T cells, B-cell-depleted T cells, or PBMCs supplied cDNA or gDNA.

Germline V gene data show CDR1 as SEHNR and CDR2 as FQNEAQ (reference sequence). Trimming left V 0 bases short and J 7 bases short, with 7 bases between. The CDR3 length is 13 residues. In the source study's methods: Estimates of nucleated cell counts were drawn from the amplification of reference gene primers. Measured with immunoSEQ multiplex PCR; TCRdb has only the in-frame clones, and not every one. The V and J calls and the clone size are those of that table, but D and trimming were determined from the DNA. The sample records about 170,000 clones, more than 75% being singletons. This chain links TRBV7-9 with TRBJ1-5, with D tentatively TRBD1 (5 bases). Sequencing used peripheral blood. This TCR came from a man in his forties or fifties who had recovered from COVID-19. CDR3 in amino acids: CASSLAGGQPQHF. CDR3 coding DNA: TGTGCCAGCAGCTTAGCGGGGGGACAGCCCCAGCATTTT.